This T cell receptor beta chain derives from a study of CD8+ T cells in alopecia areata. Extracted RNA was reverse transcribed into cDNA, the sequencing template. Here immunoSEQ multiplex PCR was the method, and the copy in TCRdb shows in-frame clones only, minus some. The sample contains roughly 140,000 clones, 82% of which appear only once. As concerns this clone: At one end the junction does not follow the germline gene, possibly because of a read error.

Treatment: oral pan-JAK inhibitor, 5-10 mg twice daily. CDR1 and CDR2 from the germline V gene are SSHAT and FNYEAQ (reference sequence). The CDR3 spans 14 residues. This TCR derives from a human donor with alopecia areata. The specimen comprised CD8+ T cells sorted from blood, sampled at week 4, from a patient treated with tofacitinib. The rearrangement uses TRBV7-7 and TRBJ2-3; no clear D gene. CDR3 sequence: CASSPTMGTDTQYF. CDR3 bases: TGTGCTAGCAGCCCGACAATGGGCACAGATACGCAGTATTTT.